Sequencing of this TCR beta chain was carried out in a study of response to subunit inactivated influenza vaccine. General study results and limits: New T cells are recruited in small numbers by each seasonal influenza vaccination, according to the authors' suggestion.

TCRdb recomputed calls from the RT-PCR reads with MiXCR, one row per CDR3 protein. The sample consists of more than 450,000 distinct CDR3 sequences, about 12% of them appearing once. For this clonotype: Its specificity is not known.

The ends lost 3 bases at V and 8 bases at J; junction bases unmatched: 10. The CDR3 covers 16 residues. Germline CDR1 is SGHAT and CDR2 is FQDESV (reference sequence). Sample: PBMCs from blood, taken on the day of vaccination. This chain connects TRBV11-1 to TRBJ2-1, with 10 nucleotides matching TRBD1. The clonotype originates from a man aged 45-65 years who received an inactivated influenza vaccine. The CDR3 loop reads CASSFQRGTGAHEQFF. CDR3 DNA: TGTGCCAGCAGCTTCCAACGCGGGACAGGGGCTCATGAGCAGTTCTTC.